Reported below is one T cell receptor (beta chain). This CDR3 is built from 15 residues. After removal of 8 bases from V and 8 bases from J, the junction contained 12 bases not matched to a gene. From germline, CDR1 is WSHSY and CDR2 SAAADI. Time point defined: blood 2 weeks post-SBRT. Treatment described: 15 Gy SBRT to primary tumor, nephrectomy 4 weeks later. The data originate from a study of radiation and T cells in renal cell carcinoma. Study as a whole: Nephrectomy followed 15 Gy stereotactic body radiation by 4 weeks.

Clones were sequenced by immunoSEQ multiplex PCR, and TCRdb holds only the in-frame ones, with some missing. The profile shows some 75,000 clones, about 81% of them singletons. The chain is built from TRBV10-2 and TRBJ2-1; 10 bases are a match to TRBD1. Specimen: blood, collected from a patient whose treatment included radiotherapy and nephrectomy. The clonotype comes from a man between 60 and 75 years old with renal cell carcinoma. The CDR3 loop is CASARWGQGTDEQFF. DNA for the CDR3: TGCGCCAGCGCCCGATGGGGACAGGGGACCGATGAGCAGTTCTTC.